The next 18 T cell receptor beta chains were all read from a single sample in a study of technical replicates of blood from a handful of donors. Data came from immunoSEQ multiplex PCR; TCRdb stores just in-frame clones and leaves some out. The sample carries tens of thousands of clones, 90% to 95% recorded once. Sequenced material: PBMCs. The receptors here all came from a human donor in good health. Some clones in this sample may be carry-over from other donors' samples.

The CDR3 protein is CAWSEQGGTEAFF. The CDR3 DNA reads as TGTGCCTGGAGTGAGCAGGGAGGTACTGAAGCTTTCTTT. The rearrangement links TRBV30 to TRBJ1-1; perhaps TRBD1 as D (5 bases). The length of the CDR3 is 13 residues. Trimming left V 1 base short and J 5 bases short, with 11 bases between. Germline CDR1 reads GTSNPN; CDR2 reads SVGIG (reference sequence).

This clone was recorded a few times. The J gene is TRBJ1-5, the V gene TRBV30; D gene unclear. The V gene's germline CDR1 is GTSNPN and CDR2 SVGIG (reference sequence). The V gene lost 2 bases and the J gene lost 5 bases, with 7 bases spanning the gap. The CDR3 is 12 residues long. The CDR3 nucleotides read TGTGCCTGGAGTTCCCTCGATCAGCCCCAGCATTTT. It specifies CAWSSLDQPQHF.

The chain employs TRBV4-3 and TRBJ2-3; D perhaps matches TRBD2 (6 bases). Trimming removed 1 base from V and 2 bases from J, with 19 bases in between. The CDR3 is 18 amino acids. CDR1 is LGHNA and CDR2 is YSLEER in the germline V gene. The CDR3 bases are TGCGCCAGCAGCCAAGGCGCTCCCGGGACTTTTAACACAGATACGCAGTATTTT. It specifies CASSQGAPGTFNTDTQYF.

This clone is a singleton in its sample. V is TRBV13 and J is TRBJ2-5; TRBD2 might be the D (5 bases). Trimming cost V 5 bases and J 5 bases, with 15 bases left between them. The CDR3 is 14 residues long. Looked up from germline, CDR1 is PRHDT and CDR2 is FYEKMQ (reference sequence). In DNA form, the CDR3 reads TGTGCCAGCAGCGACTCCTCCACGGGGGAGACCCAGTACTTC. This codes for CASSDSSTGETQYF. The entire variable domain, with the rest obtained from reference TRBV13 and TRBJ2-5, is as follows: AAGVIQSPRHLIKEKRETATLKCYPIPRHDTVYWYQQGPGQDPQFLISFYEKMQSDKGSIPDRFSAQQFSDYHSELNMSSLELGDSALYFCASSDSSTGETQYFGPGTRLLVL.

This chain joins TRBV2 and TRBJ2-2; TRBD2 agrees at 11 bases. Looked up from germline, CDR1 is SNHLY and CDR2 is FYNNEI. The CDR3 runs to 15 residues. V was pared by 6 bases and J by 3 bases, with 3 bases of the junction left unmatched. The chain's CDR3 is CASRLAGGYTGELFF. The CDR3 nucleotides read TGTGCCAGCAGGCTAGCGGGAGGCTACACCGGGGAGCTGTTTTTT.

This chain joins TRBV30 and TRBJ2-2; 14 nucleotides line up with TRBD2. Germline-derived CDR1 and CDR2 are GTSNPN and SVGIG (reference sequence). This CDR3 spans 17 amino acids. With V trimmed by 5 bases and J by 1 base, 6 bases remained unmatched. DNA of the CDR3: TGTGCCTGGGGGGGACTAGCGGGAGCCATGAACACCGGGGAGCTGTTTTTT. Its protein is CAWGGLAGAMNTGELFF. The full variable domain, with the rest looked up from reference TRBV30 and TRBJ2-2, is SQTIHQWPATLVQPVGSPLSLECTVEGTSNPNLYWYRQAAGRGLQLLFYSVGIGQISSEVPQNLSASRPQDRQFILSSKKLLLSDSGFYLCAWGGLAGAMNTGELFFGEGSRLTVL.

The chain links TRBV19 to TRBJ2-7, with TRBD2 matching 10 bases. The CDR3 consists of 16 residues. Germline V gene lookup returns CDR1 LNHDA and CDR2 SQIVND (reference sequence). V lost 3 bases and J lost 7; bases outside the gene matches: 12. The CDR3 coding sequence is TGTGCCAGTAGTATTCGGACAGCGGGGGGGCTGGAGGAGCAGTACTTC. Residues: CASSIRTAGGLEEQYF.

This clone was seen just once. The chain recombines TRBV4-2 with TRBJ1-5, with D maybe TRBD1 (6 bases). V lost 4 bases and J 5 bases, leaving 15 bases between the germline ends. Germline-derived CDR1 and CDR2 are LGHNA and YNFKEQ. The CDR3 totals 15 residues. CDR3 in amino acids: CASSPTGRGDQPQHF. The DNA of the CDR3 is TGTGCCAGCAGCCCTACAGGGAGGGGGGATCAGCCCCAGCATTTT.

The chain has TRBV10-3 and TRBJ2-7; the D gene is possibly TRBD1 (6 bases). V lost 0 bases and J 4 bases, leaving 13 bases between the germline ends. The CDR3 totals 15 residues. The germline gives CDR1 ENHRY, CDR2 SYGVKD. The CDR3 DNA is TGTGCCATCAGTGAGTCTTTTGGGGGCGCATACGAGCAGTACTTC. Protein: CAISESFGGAYEQYF.

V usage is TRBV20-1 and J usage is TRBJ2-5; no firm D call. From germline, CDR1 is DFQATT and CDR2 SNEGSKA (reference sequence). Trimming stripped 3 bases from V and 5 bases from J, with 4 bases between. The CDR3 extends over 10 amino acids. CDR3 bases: TGCAGTGCTAGTCATGAGACCCAGTACTTC. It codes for CSASHETQYF.

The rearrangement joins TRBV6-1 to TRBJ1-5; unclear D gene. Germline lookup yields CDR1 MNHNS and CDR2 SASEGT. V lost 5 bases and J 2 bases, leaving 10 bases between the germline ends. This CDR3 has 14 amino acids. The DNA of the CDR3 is TGTGCCAGCAGTCAGCGCTTTGGCAATCAGCCCCAGCATTTT. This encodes CASSQRFGNQPQHF.

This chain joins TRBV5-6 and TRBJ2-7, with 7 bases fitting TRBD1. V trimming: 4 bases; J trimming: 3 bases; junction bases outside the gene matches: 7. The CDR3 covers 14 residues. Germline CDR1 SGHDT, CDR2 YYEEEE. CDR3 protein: CASSLRQGVYEQYF. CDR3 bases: TGTGCCAGCAGCCTAAGACAGGGTGTCTACGAGCAGTACTTC. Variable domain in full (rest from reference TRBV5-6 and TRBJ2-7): DAGVTQSPTHLIKTRGQQVTLRCSPKSGHDTVSWYQQALGQGPQFIFQYYEEEERQRGNFPDRFSGHQFPNYSSELNVNALLLGDSALYLCASSLRQGVYEQYFGPGTRLTVT.

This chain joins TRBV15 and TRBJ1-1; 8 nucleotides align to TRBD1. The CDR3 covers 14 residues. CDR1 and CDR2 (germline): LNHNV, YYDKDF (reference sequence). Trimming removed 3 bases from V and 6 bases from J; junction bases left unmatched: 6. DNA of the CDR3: TGTGCCACCAGCAGTAGGACAGGGAAAGCTGAAGCTTTCTTT. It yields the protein CATSSRTGKAEAFF.

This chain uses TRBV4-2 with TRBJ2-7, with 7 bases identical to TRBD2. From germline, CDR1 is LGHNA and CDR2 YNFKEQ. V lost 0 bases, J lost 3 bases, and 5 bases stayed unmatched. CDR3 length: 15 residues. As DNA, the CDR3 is TGTGCCAGCAGCCAAGAGCGGGGGAAGCTCTACGAGCAGTACTTC. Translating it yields CASSQERGKLYEQYF.

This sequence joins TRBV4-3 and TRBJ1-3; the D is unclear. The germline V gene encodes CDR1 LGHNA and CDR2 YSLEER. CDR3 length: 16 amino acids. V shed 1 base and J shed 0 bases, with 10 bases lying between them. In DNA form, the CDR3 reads TGCGCCAGCAGCCAAGTGGCGGGGTTCTCTGGAAACACCATATATTTT. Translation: CASSQVAGFSGNTIYF.

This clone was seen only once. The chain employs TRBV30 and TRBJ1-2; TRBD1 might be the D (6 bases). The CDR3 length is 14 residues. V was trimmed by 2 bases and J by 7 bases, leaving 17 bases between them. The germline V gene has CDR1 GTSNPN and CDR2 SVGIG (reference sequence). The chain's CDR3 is CAWSPGQSSRGYTF. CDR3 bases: TGTGCCTGGAGTCCGGGACAATCTTCTCGTGGCTACACCTTC.

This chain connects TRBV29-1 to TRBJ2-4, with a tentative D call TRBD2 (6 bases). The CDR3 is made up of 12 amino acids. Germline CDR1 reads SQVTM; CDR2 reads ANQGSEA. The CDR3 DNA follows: TGCAGTCACCTAGCGCTAAGGAACATTCAGTACTTC. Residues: CSHLALRNIQYF.

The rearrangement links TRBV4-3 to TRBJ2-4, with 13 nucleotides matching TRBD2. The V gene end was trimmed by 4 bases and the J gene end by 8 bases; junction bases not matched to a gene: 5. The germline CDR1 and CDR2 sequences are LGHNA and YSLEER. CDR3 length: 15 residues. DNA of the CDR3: TGCGCCAGCAGCCTTCGACTAGCGGGGGGCGACATTCAGTACTTC. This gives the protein CASSLRLAGGDIQYF.